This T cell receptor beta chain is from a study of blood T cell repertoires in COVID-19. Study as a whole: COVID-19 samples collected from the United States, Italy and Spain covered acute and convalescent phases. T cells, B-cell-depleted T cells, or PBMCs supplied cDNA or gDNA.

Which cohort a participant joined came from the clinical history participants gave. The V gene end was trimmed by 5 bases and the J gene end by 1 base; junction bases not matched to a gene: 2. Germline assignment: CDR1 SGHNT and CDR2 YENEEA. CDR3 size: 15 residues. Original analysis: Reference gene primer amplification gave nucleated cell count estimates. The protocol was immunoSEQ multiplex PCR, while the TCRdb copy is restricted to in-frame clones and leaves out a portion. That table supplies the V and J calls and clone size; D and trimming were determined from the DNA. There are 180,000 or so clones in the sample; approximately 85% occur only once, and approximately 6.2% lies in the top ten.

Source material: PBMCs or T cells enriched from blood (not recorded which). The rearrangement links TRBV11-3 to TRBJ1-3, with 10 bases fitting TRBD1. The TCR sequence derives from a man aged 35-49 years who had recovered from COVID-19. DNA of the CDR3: TGTGCCAGCAGCCGACAGGGGGCGTCTGGAAACACCATATATTTT. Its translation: CASSRQGASGNTIYF. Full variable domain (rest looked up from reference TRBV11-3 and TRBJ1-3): EAGVVQSPRYKIIEKKQPVAFWCNPISGHNTLYWYLQNLGQGPELLIRYENEEAVDDSQLPKDRFSAERLKGVDSTLKIQPAELGDSAVYLCASSRQGASGNTIYFGEGSWLTVV.